In this sample, the clone carrying this TCR beta chain turned up a few times. The target antigen is unknown. This entry comes from a study of cytotoxic CD8 clonotypes in ibrutinib-treated CLL. Study observations and caveats: Public clonotypes showed up rarely, and on treatment they shrank or held steady.

Clones were sequenced by immunoSEQ multiplex PCR, and TCRdb holds only the in-frame ones, with some missing. This table holds about 140,000 clones, more than 70% found once. V gave up 5 bases and J gave up 3 bases, with 11 bases separating them. The CDR3 covers 13 residues. Germline CDR1 is LGHNT and CDR2 is FRNRAP. The J gene is TRBJ2-7, the V gene TRBV12-5; D assignment may be TRBD1 or TRBD2 (5 bases each). This clonotype originated in a human donor with chronic lymphocytic leukemia. Sequences were derived from PBMCs, sampled after 36 months of ibrutinib treatment. The CDR3 is CASGGGRGYEQYF. The CDR3 DNA reads TGTGCTAGTGGTGGGGGTCGCGGCTACGAGCAGTACTTC.